This T cell receptor (beta chain) appears in the sequencing data of a study of CD8 T cells in ankylosing spondylitis. This CDR3 contains 15 residues. Trimming removed 2 bases from V and 1 base from J, with 9 bases in between. Germline assignment: CDR1 SGHTA and CDR2 FQGTGA. TCRdb re-analysed the 5' RACE reads in MiXCR, keeping a single row per CDR3 protein. The repertoire consists of 230,000 or so distinct CDR3 sequences, with approximately 20% occurring once and the leading ten covering under 40%. V gene TRBV7-3 combines with J gene TRBJ2-1; D is uncertain. Sequencing was carried out using blood, either unsorted or a sorted T cell fraction (not recorded which). The sequence was collected from a male donor with ankylosing spondylitis or in good health (not recorded which). In nucleotides, the CDR3 is TGTGCCAGCAGCTTACTGGGTGGATCCTACAATGAGCAGTTCTTC. Translated, it gives CASSLLGGSYNEQFF.